This TCR beta chain was retrieved from a study of post-analysis software for immune sequencing data. About the research overall: The patients showed relapsing-remitting, secondary progressive and progressive-relapsing multiple sclerosis courses.

Comment on this clonotype: Its antigen remains unidentified.

General study findings and limits: Among multiple sclerosis patients, normalized Chao1 diversity was significantly below that of controls. Same-batch samples co-clustered strongly by F measure. Several TRBV segments (TRBV5-6, TRBV5-1 and TRBV20-1 among them) occurred more frequently in patients than in controls.

The CDR3 length is 15 residues. The ends lost 5 bases at V and 3 bases at J; junction bases unmatched: 8. CDR1 and CDR2 (germline): ENHRY, SYGVKD. Prepared libraries of TCR beta cDNA carried unique molecular identifiers. Input populations of about 0.85 to 11 million T cells gave rise to around 500,000 cDNA molecules. TCRdb reprocessed the PCR reads via MiXCR and lists one record per CDR3 protein. The profile shows approximately 690,000 distinct CDR3 sequences, 55% to 70% of them singletons. Sequencing was carried out using blood. The clonotype comes from a girl aged 2-10 years with multiple sclerosis. J is TRBJ2-7 and V is TRBV10-3; 9 bases are shared with TRBD1. The CDR3 nucleotides read TGTGCCATCAGTAAACTTGGGGACAGGGACTACGAGCAGTACTTC. It encodes CAISKLGDRDYEQYF.